The 21 T cell receptor beta chains below were found in one sample sequenced in a study of blood T cell repertoires in COVID-19. Some clones are missing from TCRdb's copy, which holds only in-frame ones; the method was immunoSEQ multiplex PCR. The sample includes tens of thousands of clones, 75% to 90% of them seen just once. Sequencing input: peripheral blood. These receptors originate from a man in his forties or fifties with COVID-19, enrolled during active disease.

The V call is TRBV3-1 (or the pseudogene TRBV3-2), the J call TRBJ1-5, with D unclear. Germline V gives CDR1 LGHDT, CDR2 YNNKEL (reference sequence). Trimming cost V 0 bases and J 6 bases, with 12 bases left between them. The CDR3 is made up of 15 amino acids. CDR3 nucleotides: TGTGCCAGCAGCCAAGAGGGGAGTGGTGGTCAGCCCCAGCATTTT. Protein sequence: CASSQEGSGGQPQHF.

The chain is built from TRBV7-9 and TRBJ2-2; 7 bases are a match to TRBD1. The CDR3 totals 15 residues. Germline V gene sequence: CDR1 SEHNR, CDR2 FQNEAQ (reference sequence). Trimming at V came to 7 bases and at J to 2 bases, leaving 7 bases not matched to a gene. CDR3 region: CASTTGASNTGELFF. In nucleotides, the CDR3 is TGTGCCAGCACCACAGGGGCCTCCAACACCGGGGAGCTGTTTTTT.

The rearrangement links TRBV24-1 to TRBJ1-5; D possibly corresponds to TRBD1 (5 bases). The length of the CDR3 is 19 residues. Germline CDR1 reads KGHDR; CDR2 reads SFDVKD. V lost 0 bases to trimming and J lost 1 base, with 18 bases between them. DNA of the CDR3: TGTGCCACCAGTGATTTGCAGGGAAGGCAGGGATGGAGCAATCAGCCCCAGCATTTT. The encoded protein is CATSDLQGRQGWSNQPQHF.

The chain recombines TRBV15 with TRBJ1-2, with D perhaps matching TRBD1 (5 bases). Germline V CDR1 and CDR2: LNHNV, YYDKDF (reference sequence). Trimming stripped 5 bases from V and 14 bases from J, with 24 bases between. CDR3 length equals 14 residues. CDR3 in DNA: TGTGCCACCAGCGTAGGGGTCACCTCTATGGAAGTAACCTTC. Its translation: CATSVGVTSMEVTF.

The chain recombines TRBV18 with TRBJ1-2; D call uncertain. V lost 3 bases, J lost 8 bases, and 13 bases lay in between. This CDR3 has 13 residues. In germline, CDR1 is KGHSH, CDR2 LQKENI. In nucleotides, the CDR3 is TGTGCCAGCTCACCCGATGACGGAGGGGGCTACACCTTC. This codes for CASSPDDGGGYTF.

This rearrangement joins TRBV6-2 or TRBV6-3 to TRBJ2-1; possible D gene TRBD1, 5 bases. The CDR3 is 14 residues long. The V end lost 5 bases, the J end lost 6 bases, and 14 bases lay between the germline ends. The germline V gene encodes CDR1 MNHEY and CDR2 SVGEGT. The CDR3: CASSHRGSPNEQFF. CDR3 in DNA: TGTGCCAGCAGTCATAGGGGAAGCCCCAATGAGCAGTTCTTC.

V is TRBV9 and J is TRBJ1-5; D may be TRBD1 (5 bases). Per the germline V gene, CDR1 is SGDLS and CDR2 is YYNGEE. The CDR3 loop spans 18 amino acids. V was clipped by 3 bases and J by 4 bases, with 23 bases between them. The CDR3, as DNA: TGTGCCAGCAGCGGAAATTTGCAGAGTTCGAAGGGGAATCAGCCCCAGCATTTT. Translation gives CASSGNLQSSKGNQPQHF.

This chain links TRBV6-2 or TRBV6-3 with TRBJ1-4; 8 bases are shared with TRBD1. This CDR3 spans 15 amino acids. Germline CDR1 reads MNHEY; CDR2 reads SVGEGT. J was trimmed by 6 bases and V by 2 bases; bases with no gene match: 5. DNA of the CDR3: TGTGCCAGCAGTTACCCCGGACAGGGCCATGAAAAACTGTTTTTT. Protein: CASSYPGQGHEKLFF.

For the CDR3, the DNA is TGTGCCAGCAGCCAAGATCCGTATCAGCCCCAGCATTTT. Amino acids: CASSQDPYQPQHF. The V and J genes are TRBV14 and TRBJ1-5; D not certain. The V end lost 0 bases, the J end lost 5 bases, and 5 bases lay between the germline ends. Germline V gives CDR1 SGHDN, CDR2 FVKESK. This CDR3 spans 13 amino acids.

The chain is built from TRBV5-6 and TRBJ2-5; TRBD2 matches at 7 bases. Germline V gives CDR1 SGHDT, CDR2 YYEEEE. CDR3 length equals 14 residues. V shed 4 bases and J 5 bases; nucleotides not matched to a gene: 8. The CDR3 region has the DNA TGTGCCAGCAGCCCCTCCGGGGGGTGGGAGACCCAGTACTTC. Translation gives CASSPSGGWETQYF. Drawing the rest from reference TRBV5-6 and TRBJ2-5, the complete variable domain is DAGVTQSPTHLIKTRGQQVTLRCSPKSGHDTVSWYQQALGQGPQFIFQYYEEEERQRGNFPDRFSGHQFPNYSSELNVNALLLGDSALYLCASSPSGGWETQYFGPGTRLLVL.

The J gene is TRBJ1-5, the V gene TRBV2; the D is unclear. This CDR3 comprises 15 residues. The ends were cut back, 5 bases at V and 0 bases at J, with 11 bases in the middle. Germline V gene sequence: CDR1 SNHLY, CDR2 FYNNEI. CDR3 sequence: CASSLQSYSNQPQHF. In DNA, the CDR3 is TGTGCCAGCAGTTTACAGTCTTATAGCAATCAGCCCCAGCATTTT.

The sample holds a few counts of this clone. The chain carries TRBV6-5 and TRBJ1-6, with a weak D call TRBD1 (5 bases). The germline V and J ends were trimmed by 7 bases and 2 bases, with 9 bases remaining between them. The germline V gene has CDR1 MNHEY and CDR2 SVGAGI. This CDR3 comprises 14 residues. The CDR3 DNA is TGTGCCAGCAAGGGGTTCACCTATAATTCACCCCTCCACTTT. Residues: CASKGFTYNSPLHF.

The J gene is TRBJ2-3, the V gene TRBV5-4; possibly TRBD2 for D (6 bases). The CDR3 is 15 amino acids. With 4 bases removed from V and 2 bases from J, the gap between germline ends came to 14 bases. Germline V gene lookup returns CDR1 SGHNT and CDR2 YYREEE (reference sequence). CDR3 nucleotide sequence: TGTGCCAGCAGCGACCCTAGCGAATCCACAGATACGCAGTATTTT. Protein: CASSDPSESTDTQYF. Filled out from reference TRBV5-4 and TRBJ2-3, the complete variable domain reads ETGVTQSPTHLIKTRGQQVTLRCSSQSGHNTVSWYQQALGQGPQFIFQYYREEENGRGNFPPRFSGLQFPNYSSELNVNALELDDSALYLCASSDPSESTDTQYFGPGTRLTVL.

With respect to this clone: One end of the junction does not line up with germline, which may come from a read error. The rearrangement joins TRBV7-2 to TRBJ1-1, with TRBD1 as a possible D gene (5 bases). The CDR3 loop spans 14 amino acids. Germline V CDR1 and CDR2: SGHTA, FQGNSA. The CDR3: CARSLWGRDTEAFF. DNA for the CDR3: TGTGCCCGCAGCTTATGGGGGAGGGACACTGAAGCTTTCTTT.

The chain has TRBV28 and TRBJ1-1; possibly TRBD1 for D (5 bases). The CDR3 is 14 amino acids. Per the germline V gene, CDR1 is MDHEN and CDR2 is SYDVKM. Trimming cost V 7 bases and J 10 bases, with 22 bases left between them. In nucleotides, the CDR3 is TGTGCCAGCAACGAGGAGGGGATAAGGGGAAGAGCTTTCTTT. Its translation is CASNEEGIRGRAFF.

The genes are TRBV9 and TRBJ2-7, with 7 bases aligning to TRBD1. Losses at the gene ends were 1 base for V and 2 bases for J; bases not matched to a gene: 3. The CDR3 length is 14 residues. Germline loops: CDR1 SGDLS, CDR2 YYNGEE. The CDR3 DNA reads TGTGCCAGCAGCGTAAGGCAGGGGGCCTACGAGCAGTACTTC. It encodes CASSVRQGAYEQYF.

This sequence joins TRBV10-2 and TRBJ1-2, with D unresolved. V dropped 2 bases and J dropped 3 bases, with 7 bases sitting between them. This CDR3 spans 13 amino acids. The V gene's germline CDR1 is WSHSY and CDR2 SAAADI. DNA of the CDR3: TGCGCCAGCAGTGAGGCCACTTACTATGGCTACACCTTC. This sequence encodes CASSEATYYGYTF.

The chain is built from TRBV11-2 and TRBJ2-5, with 12 nucleotides matching TRBD2. V lost 2 bases to trimming and J lost 7 bases; unmatched junction nucleotides: 17. The CDR3 totals 19 residues. The germline V gene encodes CDR1 SGHAT and CDR2 FQNNGV. In DNA, the CDR3 is TGTGCCAGCAGCTTACGGGCCGGTTCAGGACTAGCGGGGTCAGGGACCCAGTACTTC. Translated, it gives CASSLRAGSGLAGSGTQYF.

J is TRBJ1-2 and V is TRBV12-2; the table's D call, TRBD1, has no DNA check behind it. TRBV12-2 is recorded as a pseudogene. The CDR3 is made up of 14 amino acids. The CDR3 DNA reads as TGTGCAAGTCGCTTTCTCGGGACAGGGATTGGCTACACCTTC. The encoded protein is CASRFLGTGIGYTF.

The chain uses TRBV7-9 and TRBJ1-2; D possibly corresponds to TRBD1 (5 bases). Germline assignment: CDR1 SEHNR and CDR2 FQNEAQ (reference sequence). V lost 6 bases to trimming and J lost 2 bases, with 13 bases between them. This CDR3 contains 14 residues. The CDR3 DNA follows: TGTGCCAGCAGTCTACAGGAGTCCAACTATGGCTACACCTTC. Protein product: CASSLQESNYGYTF.

This sequence joins TRBV15 and TRBJ2-5; unclear D gene. The ends were cut back, 0 bases at V and 4 bases at J, with 3 bases in the middle. CDR3 length: 12 amino acids. Germline CDR1 and CDR2: LNHNV and YYDKDF (reference sequence). Here the CDR3 DNA reads TGTGCCACCAGCAGAGATCGAGAGACCCAGTACTTC. This sequence encodes CATSRDRETQYF.